Here is one T cell receptor (beta chain) with its context. These data are taken from a study of blood T cell repertoires in COVID-19. Study-wide context: Samples taken during acute and convalescent COVID-19 were collected in the United States, Italy and Spain. PBMCs, B-cell-depleted T cells, or T cells provided the cDNA or gDNA that made up the material.

The CDR3 length is 16 residues. V lost 5 bases to trimming and J lost 4 bases; unmatched junction nucleotides: 11. Germline V gives CDR1 KGHSH, CDR2 LQKENI. Original processing methods: The assay estimated nucleated cells by amplifying reference gene primers. Generated by immunoSEQ multiplex PCR, the TCRdb table keeps only in-frame clones and is missing some. The V and J calls and clone size come from that table; D and trimming were worked out from the DNA. The table has fewer than 110,000 clones, roughly nine tenths seen once. The sequence was collected from a man aged 40-50 years with active or convalescent COVID-19. The sample was peripheral blood. The chain uses TRBV18 and TRBJ2-1; 7 nucleotides align to TRBD1. CDR3 loop: CASSSRQGENYNEQFF. The CDR3 region has the DNA TGTGCCAGCTCATCCCGCCAGGGGGAGAATTACAATGAGCAGTTCTTC.